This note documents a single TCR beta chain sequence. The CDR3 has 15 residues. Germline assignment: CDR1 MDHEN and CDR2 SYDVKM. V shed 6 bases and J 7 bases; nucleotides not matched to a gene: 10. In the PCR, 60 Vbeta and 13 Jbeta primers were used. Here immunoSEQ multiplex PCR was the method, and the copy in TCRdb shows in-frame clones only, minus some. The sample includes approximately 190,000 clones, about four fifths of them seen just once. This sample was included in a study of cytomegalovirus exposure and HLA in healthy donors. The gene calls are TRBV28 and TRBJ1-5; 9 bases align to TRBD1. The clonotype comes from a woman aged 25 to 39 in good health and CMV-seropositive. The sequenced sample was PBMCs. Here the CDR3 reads CASRPPGQGQQPQHF. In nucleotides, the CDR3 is TGTGCCAGCAGACCCCCGGGACAGGGTCAACAGCCCCAGCATTTT.